One and the same sample provided the 8 T cell receptor beta chains below, sequenced in a study of cytomegalovirus exposure and HLA in healthy donors. The primer mix had 60 Vbeta and 13 Jbeta primers. Libraries were prepared by immunoSEQ multiplex PCR; TCRdb keeps only in-frame clonotypes and omits some of them. Here the sample table reports fewer than 130,000 clones. The sample taken for sequencing was PBMCs. Every receptor here comes from a man in his fifties in good health and CMV-seronegative.

The rearrangement joins TRBV30 to TRBJ1-1; 9 bases are shared with TRBD1. Germline CDR1 GTSNPN, CDR2 SVGIG (reference sequence). This CDR3 contains 15 residues. After removal of 0 bases from V and 7 bases from J, the junction contained 9 bases not matched to a gene. The CDR3: CAWSVGDRGEDEAFF. CDR3 DNA: TGTGCCTGGAGTGTAGGAGACAGGGGGGAAGATGAAGCTTTCTTT. Variable domain in full (rest from reference TRBV30 and TRBJ1-1): SQTIHQWPATLVQPVGSPLSLECTVEGTSNPNLYWYRQAAGRGLQLLFYSVGIGQISSEVPQNLSASRPQDRQFILSSKKLLLSDSGFYLCAWSVGDRGEDEAFFGQGTRLTVV.

The CDR3 sequence is CASTPRDRGVDTQYF. CDR3 in DNA: TGTGCCAGCACACCCCGGGACAGGGGTGTAGATACGCAGTATTTT. The V and J genes are TRBV11-1 and TRBJ2-3; the match to TRBD1 covers 10 bases. There are 15 residues in the CDR3. The V gene end was trimmed by 7 bases and the J gene end by 5 bases; junction bases not matched to a gene: 9. Germline V lookup: CDR1 SGHAT, CDR2 FQDESV (reference sequence).

The V and J genes are TRBV5-1 and TRBJ1-1, with D unclear. CDR1 and CDR2 (germline): SGHRS, YFSETQ. Trimming removed 0 bases at V and 0 bases at J, with 6 bases between. The CDR3 spans 14 residues. CDR3 sequence (DNA): TGCGCCAGCAGCTTGGGTCCCATGAACACTGAAGCTTTCTTT. Translating it yields CASSLGPMNTEAFF.

The V call is TRBV4-1, the J call TRBJ1-1; no clear D gene. Germline V lookup: CDR1 MGHRA, CDR2 YSYEKL. The CDR3 totals 15 residues. V was cut by 5 bases and J by 1 base, with 14 bases left in between. DNA of the CDR3: TGCGCCAGCAGCTTACTCGCGGTATCGAACACTGAAGCTTTCTTT. As protein: CASSLLAVSNTEAFF.

The chain links TRBV5-1 to TRBJ1-1; D is possibly TRBD1 (5 bases). CDR3 length equals 13 residues. V dropped 2 bases and J dropped 5 bases, with 10 bases sitting between them. Germline CDR1 and CDR2: SGHRS and YFSETQ. CDR3 residues: CASSFAGETEAFF. The CDR3 DNA reads as TGCGCCAGCAGCTTTGCGGGGGAGACTGAAGCTTTCTTT.

Written as DNA, the CDR3 is TGTGCCAGCAGTTACGGACTAGTGTCCTACAATGAGCAGTTCTTC. This translates into CASSYGLVSYNEQFF. The gene calls are TRBV6-5 and TRBJ2-1; 7 bases fit TRBD2. Per germline, CDR1 MNHEY and CDR2 SVGAGI. The CDR3 extends over 15 amino acids. V shed 2 bases, J shed 1 base, and the junction held 2 bases outside the gene matches.

This chain connects TRBV25-1 to TRBJ1-2; TRBD1 agrees at 10 bases. With V trimmed by 2 bases and J by 8 bases, 8 bases remained unmatched. The V gene's germline CDR1 is MGHDK and CDR2 SYGVNS. This CDR3 comprises 15 residues. The CDR3 protein is CASSEPGTGVRGYTF. The CDR3 nucleotides read TGTGCCAGCAGTGAACCTGGGACAGGGGTTCGGGGCTACACCTTC.

The V and J genes are TRBV6-1 and TRBJ2-7; TRBD2 agrees at 10 bases. The germline V gene has CDR1 MNHNS and CDR2 SASEGT. The CDR3 extends over 15 amino acids. V shed 7 bases and J 4 bases; nucleotides not matched to a gene: 10. The CDR3 DNA reads as TGTGCCAGCATCATGGTAGCGGGGGGTAGGTACGAGCAGTACTTC. Translating gives CASIMVAGGRYEQYF.